This paragraph reports one TCR beta chain. These data are taken from a study of OX40 agonist ivuxolimab in advanced cancers. For the study at large: Patients received the agonistic anti-OX40 (CD134) antibody ivuxolimab.

TCRdb keeps only in-frame clones here, not all; method: immunoSEQ multiplex PCR. The sample includes some 70,000 clones, 75% to 85% of them seen just once. Here the sequenced sample was CD4+ or CD8+ T cells sorted from blood, taken in a trial of the OX40 agonist ivuxolimab. The TCR originated in an adult with an advanced solid tumor such as melanoma, head and neck, liver or kidney cancer.

The CDR3 DNA follows: TGTGCCAGCAGTGACTTAAGACAGGTGAATGAGCAGTTCTTC. Protein: CASSDLRQVNEQFF. The chain links TRBV6-1 to TRBJ2-1; possibly TRBD1 for D (6 bases). CDR1 and CDR2 from the germline V gene are MNHNS and SASEGT. The CDR3 consists of 14 residues. Trimming took off 3 bases at V and 7 bases at J, with 13 bases between the two ends.